The 6 T cell receptor beta chains below come from one sample, sequenced in a study of tumor-infiltrating lymphocytes in primary liver carcinoma. cDNA specific to TCR beta was made from around 450 ng of total RNA, with a constant-region primer employed for priming. For TCR beta, libraries were produced by three nested multiplex PCR rounds using slightly modified ARM-PCR. TRBV1-TRBV30 forward primers paired with a C-beta reverse primer were used in the first two PCR rounds, which ran roughly 9 cycles each. TCRdb fed the multiplex PCR reads into MiXCR, producing one record per CDR3 protein. The sample contains tens of thousands of distinct CDR3 sequences, approximately 78% of which appear only once. Without any cell sorting, roughly 20-32 mg of bulk tissue yielded co-extracted RNA and DNA. The material sequenced was liver tumor tissue from sampling region 3. The subset: tumor region T3, left-lateral pole. These receptors originate from a man aged 35-49 years with primary liver carcinoma and hepatitis B virus infection.

V usage is TRBV4-1 and J usage is TRBJ2-7; perhaps TRBD2 as D (6 bases). This CDR3 region has 14 residues. V was pared by 7 bases and J by 6 bases, with 19 bases between. CDR1 MGHRA and CDR2 YSYEKL come from the germline V gene. CDR3 DNA: TGCGCCAGCAACTTGAGGGAGGAGCTCGGCGAGCAGTACTTC. Protein sequence: CASNLREELGEQYF.

For this clonotype: Relative to the germline gene, one junction end is altered; a read error may explain this. The chain is built from TRBV5-5 and TRBJ1-3, with 7 positions matching TRBD1. This CDR3 has 13 amino acids. Germline V gene lookup returns CDR1 SGHKS and CDR2 YYEKEE (reference sequence). CDR3 DNA sequence: TGTGCCAACAGGACAGGCTTTGGAGACACCATATATTTT. Its translation is CANRTGFGDTIYF.

In this sample, this clonotype turned up a few times. One end of the junction fails to match germline, which may point to a read error. V is TRBV12-3 or TRBV12-4 and J is TRBJ2-3; D is perhaps TRBD1 (5 bases). The CDR3 sequence is 13 residues long. DNA for the CDR3: TGTGCCAGCATGCCGACGGACACAGATACGCAATATTTT. Amino acids: CASMPTDTDTQYF.

The chain employs TRBV5-1 and TRBJ2-7; 9 bases match TRBD2. This CDR3 region has 15 residues. Trimming removed 10 bases from V and 0 bases from J; junction bases left unmatched: 11. CDR1 and CDR2 from the germline V gene are SGHRS and YFSETQ. The CDR3 region is CACTTTSGSSYEQYF. In DNA, the CDR3 is TGCGCCTGCACCACGACTAGCGGAAGCTCCTACGAGCAGTACTTC.

As for this clonotype: Sequence at one end of the junction differs from germline and may be a read error. The J gene is TRBJ2-7, the V gene TRBV5-5; no firm D call. The CDR3 runs to 17 residues. The germline V gene encodes CDR1 SGHKS and CDR2 YYEKEE (reference sequence). CDR3 sequence (DNA): TGTACCAGTAGCTTGGAGCAACACCTGACTCGGCCCTACGGGCAGTACTTC. Protein: CTSSLEQHLTRPYGQYF.

A single count supports this clonotype. A read error may account for a junction end that differs from germline. Here the CDR3 reads CASSQGYGQVFWTEAFF. Written as DNA, the CDR3 is TGTGCGAGCAGTCAAGGGTACGGACAGGTTTTTTGGACCGAAGCTTTCTTT. The rearrangement joins TRBV4-2 to TRBJ1-1; 7 positions match TRBD1. This CDR3 contains 17 residues. Germline V gene lookup returns CDR1 LGHNA and CDR2 YNFKEQ.